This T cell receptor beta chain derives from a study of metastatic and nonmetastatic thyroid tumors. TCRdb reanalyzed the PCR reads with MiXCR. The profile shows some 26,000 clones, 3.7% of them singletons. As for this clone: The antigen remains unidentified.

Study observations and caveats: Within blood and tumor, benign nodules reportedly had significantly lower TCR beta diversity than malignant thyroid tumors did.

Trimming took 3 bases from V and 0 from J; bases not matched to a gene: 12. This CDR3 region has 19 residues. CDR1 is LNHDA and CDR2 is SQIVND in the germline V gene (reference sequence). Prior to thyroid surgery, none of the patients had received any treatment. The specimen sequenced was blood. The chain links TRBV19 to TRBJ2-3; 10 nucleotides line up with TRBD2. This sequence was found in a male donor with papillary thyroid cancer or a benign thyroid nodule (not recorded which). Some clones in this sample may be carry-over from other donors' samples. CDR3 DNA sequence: TGTGCCAGTAGTATTGGGGGCGGTAAGCGGGAGGGCAGCACAGATACGCAGTATTTT. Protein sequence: CASSIGGGKREGSTDTQYF.